The sequence of this TCR beta chain was determined in a study of blood T cell repertoires in COVID-19. TCRdb's copy holds only in-frame clones and misses some; the assay was immunoSEQ multiplex PCR. The repertoire holds about 220,000 clones, with over 70% as singletons. The V gene end was trimmed by 7 bases and the J gene end by 0 bases; junction bases not matched to a gene: 11. The germline V gene has CDR1 WNHNN and CDR2 SYGVQD (reference sequence). This CDR3 has 17 residues. The chain carries TRBV10-1 and TRBJ2-7, with 11 nucleotides matching TRBD1. The sequenced material came from peripheral blood. This TCR was recovered from a woman aged 45-65 years with acute or convalescent COVID-19. CDR3 DNA sequence: TGCGCCAGCAAGTGGGAGGTGGACAGGGGGCACTCCTACGAGCAGTACTTC. It specifies CASKWEVDRGHSYEQYF.